The T cell receptor (beta chain) under discussion was sequenced for a study of T cell repertoires in cytomegalovirus infection. Study-level information: CMV epitopes used comprised recently identified HLA-C-restricted ones and well-studied HLA-B-restricted ones. Both CMV infection and a matching HLA type were indicated by public TCR beta signatures.

CDR1 and CDR2 from the germline V gene are DFQATT and SNEGSKA (reference sequence). The CDR3 has 11 amino acids. The V and J ends lost 5 bases and 7 bases respectively, with 9 bases between them. TCRdb itself ran the reads through MiXCR, one entry per CDR3 protein. The sample has about a million distinct CDR3 sequences, less than 40% seen once; the top ten hold roughly 13%. This clonotype was detected only a few times. Its cognate antigen is unknown. Findings and caveats of the study: Cumulative public TCR beta family frequency identified CMV carriers with the relevant HLA. Dominating the ex vivo response were TCR beta clonotypes that were CMV-specific and HLA-C-restricted.

The V gene is TRBV20-1, the J gene TRBJ1-3; the D is unclear. Here the sequenced sample was cultured CD8+ T cells from PBMCs, taken from culture after CMV antigen stimulation. The receptor was isolated from a human donor in good health (CMV status not recorded). Some clones in this sample may be carry-over from other donors' samples. The CDR3 DNA reads TGCAGTGCTGTAGGCAGGAACACCATATATTTT. Translation: CSAVGRNTIYF.